This T cell receptor (beta chain) emerged from a study of T cell repertoires in cytomegalovirus infection (dated by TCRdb to 2018 to 2020). Context from the whole study: Because public TCR beta signatures pointed to carriage of CMV infection together with the matching HLA type, the HLA type of each donor mattered for the analysis.

On the study overall, not on this receptor specifically: In both this cohort and an independent cohort of more than 350 donors, the cumulative frequency of public TCR beta family members distinguished carriers of CMV infection plus the relevant HLA type. The ex vivo response was dominated by HLA-C-restricted CMV-specific TCR beta clonotypes, which also provided the single most frequent clonotype in two of eight donors.

The sequencing machine was an Illumina HiSeq 1500. In TCRdb, the public reads were trimmed at Q25 with fastp and aligned with MiXCR, with productive beta chains retained. Here each entry gathers all rows of one CDR3 protein and keeps the most common genes and DNA. This sample lists nearly 650,000 distinct CDR3 sequences; 20% to 25% were detected once. 7.5% to 9% of the sample lies in the top ten. The germline ends are 14 bases apart after V is trimmed by 6 bases and J by 2 bases. CDR1 and CDR2, looked up from the germline V gene (reference sequence), are MNHEY and SMNVEV. Reading from cysteine to phenylalanine, the CDR3 counts 15 amino acids. The sequence is cut down to CDR3 DNA, 45 bases in frame from base 1. This clonotype was detected only a few times. Its antigen specificity is not known. One base away there is no much larger clone; base qualities are not given.

Rearrangement joined TRBV27 to TRBJ2-1, with no D gene named confidently. The sequence derives from a human donor in good health (CMV status not recorded). Some clones in this sample may be carry-over from other donors' samples. The sample taken for sequencing was CD8+ T cells from PBMCs. The bases are TGTGCCAGCAGCCCCGACTCCCCTACCTACAATGAGCAGTTCTTC. This gives the protein CASSPDSPTYNEQFF.